The present TCR beta chain was sequenced within a study of identical twins. TCRdb re-derived calls from the 5' RACE reads in MiXCR, one entry per CDR3 protein. Of under 900,000 distinct CDR3 sequences listed, 15% to 20% are singletons. With V trimmed by 1 base and J by 6 bases, 10 bases remained unmatched. CDR3 length equals 16 residues. The table lists this clonotype with a few counts. The same specimen was also included in a second study, on T cells expressing NK-cell markers. That investigation notes: The eight sequenced donors comprised seven who were HCMV-seropositive and one who was seronegative.

The clonotype originates from a young woman in good health. The rearrangement joins TRBV12-3 or TRBV12-4 to TRBJ2-5, with 8 positions matching TRBD2. Material for sequencing was PBMCs. CDR3 in amino acids: CASSLGAGGVVKTQYF. CDR3 nucleotide sequence: TGTGCCAGCAGTTTAGGGGCGGGAGGCGTGGTAAAGACCCAGTACTTC.